The present T cell receptor (beta chain) was sequenced within a study of CD8 T cells in Susac syndrome. An amount of RNA that ranged from roughly 0.5 to 1 ug was reverse transcribed with random hexamers. MiXCR, run by TCRdb on the immunoSEQ multiplex PCR reads, gives a single entry per CDR3 protein. This sample has about 250,000 distinct CDR3 sequences, with just under 95% found just once. Trimming removed 2 bases from V and 6 bases from J, with 13 bases in between. This CDR3 comprises 14 residues. This clonotype was obtained from a human donor with multiple sclerosis. What was sequenced was CD4+ T cells from PBMCs. The chain carries TRBV12-3 or TRBV12-4 and TRBJ2-5; weak D call: TRBD2 (6 bases). As DNA, the CDR3 is TGTGCCAGCAGTTTATCTAGGGGCGGGAAGACCCAGTACTTC. This sequence encodes CASSLSRGGKTQYF.